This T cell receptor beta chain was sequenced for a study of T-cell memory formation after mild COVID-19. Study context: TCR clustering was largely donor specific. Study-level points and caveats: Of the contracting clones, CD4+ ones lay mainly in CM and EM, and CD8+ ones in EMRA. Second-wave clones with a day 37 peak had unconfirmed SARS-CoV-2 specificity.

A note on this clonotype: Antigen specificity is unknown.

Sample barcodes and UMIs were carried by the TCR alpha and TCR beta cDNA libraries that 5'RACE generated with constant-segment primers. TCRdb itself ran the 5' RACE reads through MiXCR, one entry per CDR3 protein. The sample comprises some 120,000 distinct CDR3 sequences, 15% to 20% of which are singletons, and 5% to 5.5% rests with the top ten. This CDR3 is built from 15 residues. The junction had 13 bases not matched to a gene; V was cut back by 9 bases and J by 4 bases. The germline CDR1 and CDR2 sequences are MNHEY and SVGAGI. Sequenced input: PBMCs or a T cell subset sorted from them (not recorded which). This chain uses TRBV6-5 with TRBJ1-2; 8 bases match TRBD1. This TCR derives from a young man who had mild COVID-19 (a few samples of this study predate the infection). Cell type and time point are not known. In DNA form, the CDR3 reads TGTGCCAGTAAAAGGACAGGGAGCGTTGCCTATGGCTACACCTTC. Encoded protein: CASKRTGSVAYGYTF.